Below, one T cell receptor (beta chain) is given with its context. These data are taken from a study of blood T cell repertoires in COVID-19. Overall study: The United States, Italy and Spain provided the acute and convalescent COVID-19 samples. T cells, B-cell-depleted T cells, or PBMCs supplied cDNA or gDNA.

V gave up 8 bases and J gave up 3 bases, with 11 bases separating them. This CDR3 has 14 residues. CDR1 and CDR2 from the germline V gene are SNHLY and FYNNEI. Sequencing was performed with immunoSEQ multiplex PCR; in TCRdb, only in-frame clones are kept and a portion is missing. Among more than 150,000 clones, approximately 88% were seen once, and the ten largest hold around 7%. The origin of this receptor is a man aged 35 to 55 with acute or convalescent COVID-19. The genes are TRBV2 and TRBJ1-6, with D unclear. The sample comprised peripheral blood. This chain's CDR3 is CASQPGFYNSPLHF. CDR3 nucleotides: TGTGCCAGCCAGCCGGGTTTCTATAATTCACCCCTCCACTTT.